This TCR beta chain was sequenced during a study of OX40 agonist ivuxolimab in advanced cancers. Context from the whole study: Ivuxolimab was an agonistic, fully human IgG2 monoclonal antibody directed against OX40 (CD134), a costimulatory receptor. Intravenous ivuxolimab was administered to patients every 2 weeks at six dose levels: 0.01, 0.1, 0.3, 1.5, 3 and 10 mg/kg. Among the approximately 54 dose-escalation patients, 19 had hepatocellular carcinoma, 15 or so melanoma, 9 renal cell carcinoma and 9 head and neck cancer. In the dose-escalation cohort, around four fifths of patients were male, and the mean age was around 60 years, with a range of roughly 20 to 85. Patients were allowed to have had prior anti-PD-1, anti-PD-L1 or anti-CTLA-4 therapy, and approximately 41% of the dose-escalation patients had previously received checkpoint inhibitors. Partial responses were achieved by three dose-escalation patients, of whom one had hepatocellular carcinoma and two had cutaneous melanoma. The point of sequencing TCRbeta in the periphery was to test whether ivuxolimab changed TCR sequence diversity and drove clonal T-cell expansion. The paper reports the monotherapy dose-escalation portion (N ≈ 50 patients) of the phase I ivuxolimab trial. Summary of the overall study and its limitations: After ivuxolimab, more expanded clones were found on average in CD8+ T cells than in CD4+ T cells. Which antigens the clonally expanded peripheral T cells were specific for was not determined. Clonal expansion of both CD4+ and CD8+ blood T cells was observed from baseline to week 6 at doses 0.1 to 3.0 mg/kg. Low levels of normalized T-cell clonal expansion were also seen in some nonresponding patients. In the 0.1-3.0 mg/kg groups, partial responders were among the patients with the lowest normalized peripheral clonal expansion, particularly in CD8+ T cells.

Patients with a history of autoimmune disease or receiving systemic immunosuppression were excluded from the trial. Peripheral blood for TCR sequencing was collected from all dose cohorts at baseline, on cycle 4 day 1, and on cycle 7 day 1. Samples were obtained from an open-label, multicenter, first-in-human phase I dose-escalation trial of ivuxolimab. Adults with locally advanced or metastatic melanoma, renal cell carcinoma, hepatocellular carcinoma or head and neck squamous cell carcinoma were enrolled in the trial. Before TCR sequencing, CD4+ and CD8+ T cells were separately sorted from peripheral blood. Concerning this clone itself: This receptor's antigen is unknown. Base qualities were left out, and no much larger clone turns up one base away.

For sequencing of the TCRbeta CDR3 region, genomic DNA was extracted from the sorted cells. The immunoSEQ Assay was used to sequence the TCRbeta CDR3 regions. Entries here come from immuneACCESS through TCRdb and include only in-frame sequences with V and J called. Some clones fail to appear in such tables; in the studies checked, an unresolved V gene covers under half of the shortfall, and the cause of the remainder is unknown. Across this sample there are about 52,000 clones, with approximately 91% seen only once. Of the sample, around 15% is held by the ten largest clones. According to the germline V gene (reference sequence), CDR1 reads SEHNR and CDR2 reads FQNEAQ. A distance of 10 bases separates the germline ends of V and J, which lose 2 bases and 3 bases respectively. Inclusive of the bounding cysteine and phenylalanine, the CDR3 is 14 residues long. CDR3 DNA is the only sequence kept; it has 42 bases, read in frame from the first base.

The clonotype originates from an adult with an advanced solid tumor such as melanoma, head and neck, liver or kidney cancer. Recombination linked TRBV7-9 to TRBJ1-2; the D gene cannot be resolved reliably. Sequenced here: CD4+ or CD8+ T cells sorted from blood, sampled in a trial of the OX40 agonist ivuxolimab. The nucleotides read TGTGCCAGCAGCTTAAGCGAGTCCGACTATGGCTACACCTTC. Translated, this gives CASSLSESDYGYTF.